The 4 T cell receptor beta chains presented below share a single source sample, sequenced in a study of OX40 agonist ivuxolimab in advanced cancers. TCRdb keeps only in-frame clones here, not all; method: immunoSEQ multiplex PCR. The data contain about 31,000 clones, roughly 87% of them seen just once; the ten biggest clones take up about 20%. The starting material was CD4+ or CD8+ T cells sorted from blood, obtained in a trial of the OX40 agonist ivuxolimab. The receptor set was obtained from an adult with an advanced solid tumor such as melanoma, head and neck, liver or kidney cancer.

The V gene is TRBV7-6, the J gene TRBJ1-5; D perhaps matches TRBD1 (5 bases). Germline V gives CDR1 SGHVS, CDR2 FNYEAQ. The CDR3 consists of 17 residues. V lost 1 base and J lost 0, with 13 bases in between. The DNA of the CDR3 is TGTGCCAGCAGCTTAGTAGCTAGGGGCGATAGCAATCAGCCCCAGCATTTT. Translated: CASSLVARGDSNQPQHF.

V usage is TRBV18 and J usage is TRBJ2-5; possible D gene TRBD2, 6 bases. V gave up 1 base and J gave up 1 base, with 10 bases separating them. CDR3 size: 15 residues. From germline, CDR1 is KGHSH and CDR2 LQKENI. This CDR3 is CASSPQRDSQETQYF. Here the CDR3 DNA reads TGTGCCAGCTCACCACAGAGGGACTCCCAAGAGACCCAGTACTTC. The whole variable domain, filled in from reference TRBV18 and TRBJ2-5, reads NAGVMQNPRHLVRRRGQEARLRCSPMKGHSHVYWYRQLPEEGLKFMVYLQKENIIDESGMPKERFSAEFPKEGPSILRIQQVVRGDSAAYFCASSPQRDSQETQYFGPGTRLLVL.

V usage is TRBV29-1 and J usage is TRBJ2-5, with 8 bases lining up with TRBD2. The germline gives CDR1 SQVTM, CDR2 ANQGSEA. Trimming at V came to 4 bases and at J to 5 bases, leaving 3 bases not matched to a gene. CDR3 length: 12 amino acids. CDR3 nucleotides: TGCAGCGTTGTCGGGAGGGATGAGACCCAGTACTTC. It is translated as CSVVGRDETQYF.

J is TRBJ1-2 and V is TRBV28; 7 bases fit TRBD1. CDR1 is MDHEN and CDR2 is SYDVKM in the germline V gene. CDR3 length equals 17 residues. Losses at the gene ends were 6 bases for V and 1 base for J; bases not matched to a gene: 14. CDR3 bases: TGTGCCAGCAGCCTACCGGAGGCAGGGGGTCGTAACTATGGCTACACCTTC. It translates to CASSLPEAGGRNYGYTF.